This TCR beta chain was recorded in a study of blood T cell repertoires in COVID-19. TCRdb's copy holds only in-frame clones and misses some; the assay was immunoSEQ multiplex PCR. This sample has 150,000 or so clones, with roughly 80% found just once. Seattle's enrolled individuals joined amid active infection and were then monitored longitudinally. With 1 base removed from V and 3 bases from J, the gap between germline ends came to 9 bases. Per the germline V gene, CDR1 is SGHVS and CDR2 is FNYEAQ. The CDR3 covers 14 residues. This TCR derives from a woman in her fifties or sixties with COVID-19, enrolled during active disease. The chain employs TRBV7-6 and TRBJ1-1; D is undetermined. The specimen sequenced was peripheral blood. The CDR3 region is CASSLGMEDTEAFF. DNA of the CDR3: TGTGCCAGCAGCTTAGGGATGGAGGACACTGAAGCTTTCTTT. Using reference TRBV7-6 and TRBJ1-1 for the parts outside the CDR3, the full variable domain is GAGVSQSPRYKVTKRGQDVALRCDPISGHVSLYWYRQALGQGPEFLTYFNYEAQQDKSGLPNDRFSAERPEGSISTLTIQRTEQRDSAMYRCASSLGMEDTEAFFGQGTRLTVV.